This T cell receptor beta chain stems from a study of shared clonotypes between healthy human individuals. Background on the study: Donors had three CD4 naive, three CD4 memory, two CD8 naive and one CD8 memory plate apiece. Whole-study findings and limits: Generally, naive subsets came out with larger estimated richness than memory subsets.

Authors' methods: There were no quality scores in the junction-only immunoSEQ sequences, so filtering differed. The data were produced by immunoSEQ multiplex PCR, yet TCRdb's version contains in-frame clones alone and is incomplete. That table is the source of V, J and clone size, and D and trimming were worked out from the DNA. The data contain approximately 740,000 clones, approximately 79% of them singletons. Trimming removed 6 bases at V and 0 bases at J, with 18 bases between. The germline CDR1 and CDR2 sequences are MGHRA and YSYEKL. The CDR3 covers 16 residues. Turning to this clone: Its antigen is not identified.

The V call is TRBV4-1, the J call TRBJ2-7, with D possibly matching TRBD1 (6 bases). The clonotype was recovered from a woman under 40 in good health. The sequencing input was memory CD4+ T cells sorted from blood. Indicated subset: CD45RA-negative fraction. CDR3 sequence reads: CASSRSQGYSSYEQYF. DNA of the CDR3: TGCGCCAGCAGTCGGAGTCAGGGGTATTCCTCCTACGAGCAGTACTTC.